The TCR beta chain described here comes from a study of blood T cell repertoires in COVID-19. Germline V gene sequence: CDR1 LNHDA, CDR2 SQIVND (reference sequence). The CDR3 extends over 14 amino acids. Trimming pared 5 bases from V and 3 bases from J, leaving 11 bases between. Produced via immunoSEQ multiplex PCR; TCRdb's table is partial and in-frame only. Among 57,000 or so clones, around nine tenths were seen once, and the ten largest hold about a fifth. The chain couples TRBV19 to TRBJ1-5; TRBD1 might be the D (6 bases). Material for sequencing was peripheral blood. The sequence derives from a woman in her fifties or sixties with active or convalescent COVID-19. DNA of the CDR3: TGTGCCAGTAGTCCGGGACAAGACAATCAGCCCCAGCATTTT. Protein sequence: CASSPGQDNQPQHF.